These 10 T cell receptor beta chains were all obtained from the same sample, sequenced in a study of TIL therapy for anti-PD-1-resistant metastatic lung cancer. The libraries were made with immunoSEQ v3. Sequencing used immunoSEQ multiplex PCR; TCRdb keeps in-frame clones, though not all of them. Here the sample spans about 59,000 clones, over 70% being singletons. The time point: pre-treatment sample, taken before nivolumab and TIL therapy. Here the sequenced sample was blood, taken at baseline. The source is a person between 30 and 80 years old with non-small cell lung cancer.

The chain employs TRBV27 and TRBJ2-1; 9 positions match TRBD1. This CDR3 has 16 residues. Germline-derived CDR1 and CDR2 are MNHEY and SMNVEV (reference sequence). The junction had 7 bases not matched to a gene; V was cut back by 5 bases and J by 2 bases. The CDR3 loop reads CASSLSGTGTYNEQFF. CDR3 coding DNA: TGTGCCAGCAGTCTGTCCGGGACAGGGACCTACAATGAGCAGTTCTTC.

V and J are TRBV20-1 and TRBJ1-1; D is unresolved. The V end was cut by 7 bases, the J end by 4 bases, with 10 bases between. The CDR3 totals 11 residues. Germline V gene sequence: CDR1 DFQATT, CDR2 SNEGSKA (reference sequence). CDR3 nucleotides: TGCAGTGGTCTCCCGTCCACTGAAGCTTTCTTT. It translates to CSGLPSTEAFF.

The chain joins TRBV7-9 to TRBJ2-7; 7 bases match TRBD2. The trim removed 3 bases at V and 6 bases at J, leaving 5 bases unmatched. Germline V gene data show CDR1 as SEHNR and CDR2 as FQNEAQ (reference sequence). This CDR3 spans 13 amino acids. CDR3 sequence (DNA): TGTGCCAGCAGCTTCGCGGCGGGGGTCGAGCAGTACTTC. This codes for CASSFAAGVEQYF.

This chain uses TRBV4-3 with TRBJ1-5, with D unclear. This CDR3 has 15 amino acids. Trimming took 1 base from V and 2 from J, leaving 9 bases between them. In germline, CDR1 is LGHNA, CDR2 YSLEER. The CDR3 DNA sequence: TGCGCCAGCAGCCAAGTTTCTTTCGGCAATCAGCCCCAGCATTTT. The encoded protein is CASSQVSFGNQPQHF.

This chain connects TRBV28 to TRBJ2-1, with a possible D match to TRBD2 (5 bases). V shed 5 bases and J shed 8 bases, with 10 bases lying between them. The length of the CDR3 is 12 residues. CDR1 MDHEN and CDR2 SYDVKM come from the germline V gene. Here the CDR3 DNA reads TGTGCCAGCAGTCCTACTAGAGATGAGCAGTTCTTC. Residues: CASSPTRDEQFF. Combining the CDR3 with reference TRBV28 and TRBJ2-1 gives the whole variable domain DVKVTQSSRYLVKRTGEKVFLECVQDMDHENMFWYRQDPGLGLRLIYFSYDVKMKEKGDIPEGYSVSREKKERFSLILESASTNQTSMYLCASSPTRDEQFFGPGTRLTVL.

The chain combines TRBV11-3 with TRBJ2-1; 7 bases align to TRBD1. The V gene's germline CDR1 is SGHNT and CDR2 YENEEA. The CDR3 contains 15 residues. The V and J ends lost 5 bases and 8 bases, in that order; junction bases with no gene match: 12. CDR3 sequence: CASSPRQGSVDEQFF. As DNA, the CDR3 is TGTGCCAGCAGCCCCCGACAGGGAAGTGTGGATGAGCAGTTCTTC.

This clone showed up just once. The chain is built from TRBV4-1 and TRBJ2-2, with D hard to call. Germline V CDR1 and CDR2: MGHRA, YSYEKL. The V end was cut by 7 bases, the J end by 1 base, with 13 bases between. The CDR3 contains 15 residues. This CDR3 reads CASNQVLKNTGELFF. The CDR3 bases are TGCGCCAGCAATCAAGTCCTGAAGAACACCGGGGAGCTGTTTTTT.

The chain combines TRBV5-6 with TRBJ1-2, with D unresolved. CDR3 length equals 14 residues. The V end lost 0 bases, the J end lost 8 bases, and 14 bases lay between the germline ends. Germline V gives CDR1 SGHDT, CDR2 YYEEEE. CDR3 in DNA: TGTGCCAGCAGCTTGGGATCAGGCTCTGGGGGCTACACCTTC. It translates to CASSLGSGSGGYTF.

This chain links TRBV6-1 with TRBJ2-1; D is undetermined. The germline gives CDR1 MNHNS, CDR2 SASEGT. The V and J ends lost 5 bases and 5 bases respectively, with 4 bases between them. This CDR3 is 11 amino acids long. This CDR3 is CASSLNNEQFF. In DNA, the CDR3 is TGTGCCAGCAGTTTGAACAATGAGCAGTTCTTC.

This clone was observed a few times. Within the sample, other DNA sequences also encode this same CDR3. The chain uses TRBV5-1 and TRBJ1-2; TRBD1 agrees at 8 bases. Trimming removed 0 bases from V and 6 bases from J; junction bases left unmatched: 4. From germline, CDR1 is SGHRS and CDR2 YFSETQ. The length of the CDR3 is 14 residues. The CDR3 DNA reads TGCGCCAGCAGCTTGGGACAGGGGTGGGATGGCTACACCTTC. Its protein product is CASSLGQGWDGYTF.